Reported below is one T cell receptor beta chain. Its binding antigen is unknown. No base qualities exist here, and no much larger clone lies one base off it. This record belongs to a study of blood T cell repertoires in COVID-19 (dated by TCRdb to about 2020). In terms of the full investigation: Collaborator samples came from the United States, Italy and Spain and covered acute and convalescent phases of COVID-19. The material from the prospective study consisted of cDNA or gDNA derived from T cells, B-cell-depleted T cells, or PBMCs. Deeply sampled blood TCRbeta repertoires from subjects exposed to, actively infected with, or recovered from COVID-19 were included in the dataset. A freely available public database, intended as a resource for researchers studying the immune response to SARS-CoV-2, is where the repertoires were released. Samples came from the ongoing ImmuneRACE study (first 160 participants) plus 1,254 subjects from 6 global collaborators. The sample metadata nearly always contained a de-identified subject ID, COVID-19 status, age in years and sex. Where available, HLA class I and class II types were taken from metadata supplied by the sample provider and were not determined by assay-based typing.

Participants in the prospective study were aged roughly 18 to 95 years, lived in some 24 United States geographic areas, and enrolled through a virtual design. In the prospective study, cohorts were assigned on the basis of participant-reported clinical history obtained from a screening survey and a study questionnaire. Each participant in the prospective study had whole blood, serum and a nasopharyngeal or oropharyngeal swab collected by mobile phlebotomists. Over a roughly 2-month period, participants in the prospective study had the option of providing additional blood draws and questionnaires. Before DNA extraction, blood samples from the prospective study were shipped at room temperature or frozen. TCRbeta CDR3 regions were amplified from genomic DNA using the immunoSEQ Assay, a bias-controlled multiplex PCR. Regarding the original processing steps: The number of nucleated cells in each sample was estimated by amplification of reference gene primers within the assay. To quantify the absolute abundance of each unique TCRbeta CDR3 rearrangement, sequence reads were collapsed and filtered. Productive Simpson clonality was computed per sample as the square root of Simpson's diversity index over productive rearrangements. Not all clones reach the TCRdb copy of this immuneACCESS table, which keeps in-frame sequences only. Checked studies attribute under half of the gap to unresolved V genes and leave the rest unexplained. D and trimming were read from the DNA, whereas the V and J calls and clone size are those reported in that table. The sample table lists around 340,000 clones, around 85% of them with a count of one. The top ten constitute roughly 4% of the sample.

Points the paper makes about the study in general: The amount of clinical and demographic metadata varied by source and participant and was provided uncurated.

The clonotype was recovered from a woman aged 40 to 55 with acute COVID-19. The sample consisted of PBMCs or T cells enriched from blood (not recorded which).

The CDR3 amino acid sequence is: CASSIGRGLAGSRLGSYNEQFF. The DNA sequence follows: TGTGCCAGTAGTATCGGGCGAGGACTAGCGGGATCCCGCCTGGGCTCCTACAATGAGCAGTTCTTC. This sequence uses TRBV19 and TRBJ2-1, with 12 central nucleotides matching TRBD2. The germline V gene (reference sequence) gives CDR1 as LNHDA and CDR2 as SQIVND. Reading from cysteine to phenylalanine, the CDR3 counts 22 amino acids. The entry retains the CDR3 DNA only, 66 bases that are in frame from base 1. After removal of 3 bases from V and 0 bases from J, the junction retains 18 bases not matched to a gene.